The present TCR beta chain was sequenced within a study of shared clonotypes between healthy human individuals. Study outcomes and limitations: Clonotypes that were shared across a handful of donors made up 4% to 6% of naive CD4 clonotypes. Among non-shared clonotypes, generation probabilities were lower than among those shared by all four donors.

The CDR3 length is 20 residues. Sequenced by immunoSEQ multiplex PCR; TCRdb stores in-frame clones only, minus some. The table shows roughly 1,600,000 clones, with roughly 98.5% occurring only once. The donors were adults (healthy and HIV-negative) with no recent acute infections or vaccinations. Notes on this clone: The antigen is unknown.

Material: naive CD4+ T cells sorted from blood. The subset denotes: CD45RA+ positively selected. The chain recombines TRBV21-1 with TRBJ2-1; the D segment call TRBD2 is taken from the table without a DNA check. TRBV21-1 is annotated as a pseudogene. The clonotype comes from a man aged 25-45 years in good health. The CDR3 here is CASSYVPDRTSGRATNEQFF. The CDR3 nucleotides are TGTGCCAGCAGCTATGTGCCGGACCGGACTAGCGGGAGGGCCACCAATGAGCAGTTCTTC.